This T cell receptor (beta chain) was retrieved from a study of cytomegalovirus exposure and HLA in healthy donors. Study results and limitations: In an earlier analysis, productive rearrangement rates for most beta V segments clustered near 90% or 30%. Several top significant clusters appeared, in a later analysis, to be linked to common viral pathogens.

Primers for the PCR totalled 60 Vbeta and 13 Jbeta. Assay used: immunoSEQ multiplex PCR; TCRdb lists only in-frame clones, some missing. The table shows 55,000 to 85,000 clones, with roughly 70% occurring only once. Concerning this clone: Its antigen remains unknown.

The germline V gene has CDR1 MNHNY and CDR2 SVGAGI (reference sequence). Trimming shortened V by 2 bases and J by 2 bases, and 12 bases separated the two germline ends. The CDR3 has 16 amino acids. The clonotype originates from a woman aged 35 to 49 in good health and CMV-seropositive. The sample taken for sequencing was PBMCs. This chain links TRBV6-6 with TRBJ1-4; possible D gene TRBD1, 6 bases. CDR3 bases: TGTGCCAGCAGTTACGACCACAGGGTTACTAATGAAAAACTGTTTTTT. As protein: CASSYDHRVTNEKLFF.